This TCR beta chain was sequenced for a study of radiation and T cells in renal cell carcinoma. Time point described: blood 4 weeks post-SBRT, at nephrectomy. Noted treatment: 15 Gy SBRT to primary tumor, nephrectomy 4 weeks later. Only in-frame clones appear in the TCRdb table, and some are missing; sequencing was by immunoSEQ multiplex PCR. The table lists approximately 31,000 clones, roughly 80% of them singletons. This receptor was taken from a man between 60 and 75 years old with renal cell carcinoma. The specimen comprised blood, sampled from a patient whose treatment included radiotherapy and nephrectomy.

This CDR3 reads CASSQDGGRNEQFF. CDR3 nucleotides: TGCGCCAGCAGCCAAGATGGAGGGAGGAATGAGCAGTTCTTC. The V and J genes are TRBV4-1 and TRBJ2-1, with a tentative D call TRBD2 (6 bases). Trimming removed 0 bases from V and 7 bases from J, with 10 bases in between. Germline V gives CDR1 MGHRA, CDR2 YSYEKL. This CDR3 is built from 14 residues.